One and the same sample provided the 21 T cell receptor beta chains below, sequenced in a study of shared clonotypes between healthy human individuals. The data were produced by immunoSEQ multiplex PCR, yet TCRdb's version contains in-frame clones alone and is incomplete. The data contain about 480,000 clones, about 80% of them singletons. What was sequenced was PBMCs. The source is a woman aged 40 to 50 in good health. Some clones in this sample may be carry-over from other donors' samples.

This clone was seen many times. The chain combines TRBV18 with TRBJ1-5; D perhaps matches TRBD1 (6 bases). Germline-derived CDR1 and CDR2 are KGHSH and LQKENI. Trimming shortened V by 4 bases and J by 5 bases, and 12 bases separated the two germline ends. This CDR3 is 14 amino acids long. The DNA of the CDR3 is TGTGCCAGCTCACGCATCGAGGGGGATCAGCCCCAGCATTTT. Amino acid sequence: CASSRIEGDQPQHF.

The chain joins TRBV9 to TRBJ1-2, with a tentative D call TRBD1 (5 bases). Germline loops: CDR1 SGDLS, CDR2 YYNGEE. V was shortened by 2 bases and J by 8 bases, with 13 bases between the two germline ends. The CDR3 covers 13 residues. This chain's CDR3 is CASSVTPGAGYTF. The CDR3 bases are TGTGCCAGCAGCGTGACGCCCGGGGCCGGCTACACCTTC.

The chain has TRBV5-1 and TRBJ2-1, with 12 bases aligning to TRBD2. Germline CDR1 SGHRS, CDR2 YFSETQ. The CDR3 is 17 residues long. V trimming: 3 bases; J trimming: 6 bases; junction bases outside the gene matches: 10. The chain's CDR3 is CASSWAPTTSGSNEQFF. The CDR3 DNA sequence: TGCGCCAGCAGCTGGGCCCCTACGACTAGCGGGAGCAATGAGCAGTTCTTC. Filled out from reference TRBV5-1 and TRBJ2-1, the complete variable domain reads KAGVTQTPRYLIKTRGQQVTLSCSPISGHRSVSWYQQTPGQGLQFLFEYFSETQRNKGNFPGRFSGRQFSNSRSEMNVSTLELGDSALYLCASSWAPTTSGSNEQFFGPGTRLTVL.

With respect to this clone: A much larger clone is a single base away; this may be a read error. V and J are TRBV4-1 and TRBJ1-1, with a tentative D call TRBD1 (5 bases). The ends were cut back, 4 bases at V and 4 bases at J, with 16 bases in the middle. The CDR3 runs to 15 residues. The V gene's germline CDR1 is MGHRA and CDR2 YSYEKL. The CDR3 nucleotides read TGCGCCAGCAGCCCGTTCAGCTGGGACGGCACTGAAGCTTTCTTT. Its translation is CASSPFSWDGTEAFF.

The chain couples TRBV28 to TRBJ1-2; weak D call: TRBD1 (5 bases). V lost 9 bases to trimming and J lost 6 bases, with 20 bases between them. In germline, CDR1 is MDHEN, CDR2 SYDVKM. The length of the CDR3 is 14 residues. CDR3 bases: TGTGCCAGTCAGTTGGCCAGGGCCTCCAATGGCTACACCTTC. It codes for CASQLARASNGYTF.

Only a few counts were recorded for this clone. The V and J genes are TRBV6-5 and TRBJ1-3, with TRBD1 identical over 12 bases. The CDR3 contains 16 residues. The V gene's germline CDR1 is MNHEY and CDR2 SVGAGI. The V segment lost 2 bases and the J segment 2 bases; nucleotides outside the gene matches: 1. In DNA, the CDR3 is TGTGCCAGCAGTTACGGGACAGGGGGCCCTGGAAACACCATATATTTT. This sequence encodes CASSYGTGGPGNTIYF.

The chain recombines TRBV9 with TRBJ2-1; weak D call: TRBD1 (5 bases). The V end was cut by 3 bases, the J end by 0 bases, with 10 bases between. This CDR3 is 15 amino acids long. CDR1 is SGDLS, CDR2 YYNGEE, per germline. The CDR3 loop reads CASSADSSSYNEQFF. The CDR3 bases are TGTGCCAGCAGCGCCGACAGCAGCTCCTACAATGAGCAGTTCTTC.

This chain connects TRBV28 to TRBJ2-3, with TRBD1 identical over 10 bases. Germline V gene data show CDR1 as MDHEN and CDR2 as SYDVKM. CDR3 length: 16 residues. The V gene end was trimmed by 7 bases and the J gene end by 1 base; junction bases not matched to a gene: 8. The CDR3 spells CASTPGQGSGTDTQYF. As DNA, the CDR3 is TGTGCCAGCACTCCGGGACAGGGGTCCGGCACAGATACGCAGTATTTT.

This chain connects TRBV5-1 to TRBJ2-5, with TRBD1 matching over 8 bases. From germline, CDR1 is SGHRS and CDR2 YFSETQ. The J segment lost 1 base and the V segment lost 3 bases, leaving 11 bases of the junction unmatched. The CDR3 sequence is 17 residues long. CDR3 sequence reads: CASSSKRQDRAQETQYF. The CDR3 nucleotides read TGCGCCAGCAGCTCCAAAAGACAGGACAGGGCCCAAGAGACCCAGTACTTC.

This clone was found a few times. The rearrangement links TRBV2 to TRBJ1-5; maybe TRBD1 (5 bases). This CDR3 is 12 amino acids long. V was trimmed by 9 bases and J by 3 bases, leaving 9 bases between them. Germline V CDR1 and CDR2: SNHLY, FYNNEI. The CDR3 coding sequence is TGTGCCAGTCACAGGATCAATCAGCCCCAGCATTTT. Translating gives CASHRINQPQHF. Full variable domain (missing parts from reference TRBV2 and TRBJ1-5): EPEVTQTPSHQVTQMGQEVILRCVPISNHLYFYWYRQILGQKVEFLVSFYNNEISEKSEIFDDQFSVERPDGSNFTLKIRSTKLEDSAMYFCASHRINQPQHFGDGTRLSIL.

This clone appeared a few times. Here the CDR3 DNA reads TGTGCCAGCAGTGAGACCGGGACAGGGTATAGCACTGAAGCTTTCTTT. This gives the protein CASSETGTGYSTEAFF. The chain combines TRBV28 with TRBJ1-1, with 9 bases lining up with TRBD1. Trimming took 5 bases from V and 4 from J; bases not matched to a gene: 11. This CDR3 is built from 16 residues. Germline CDR1 MDHEN, CDR2 SYDVKM. The variable domain in full, with the rest retrieved from reference TRBV28 and TRBJ1-1, is DVKVTQSSRYLVKRTGEKVFLECVQDMDHENMFWYRQDPGLGLRLIYFSYDVKMKEKGDIPEGYSVSREKKERFSLILESASTNQTSMYLCASSETGTGYSTEAFFGQGTRLTVV.

The chain employs TRBV27 and TRBJ2-7, with 7 bases identical to TRBD1. The V gene's germline CDR1 is MNHEY and CDR2 SMNVEV (reference sequence). The CDR3 is 13 residues long. The V and J ends lost 5 bases and 6 bases, in that order; junction bases with no gene match: 7. The CDR3 loop reads CASSRTGFSEQYF. The CDR3 DNA reads TGTGCCAGCAGTAGGACAGGTTTTTCCGAGCAGTACTTC.

The chain recombines TRBV5-6 with TRBJ2-2, with 11 bases fitting TRBD1. V lost 5 bases, J lost 2 bases, and 8 bases stayed unmatched. This CDR3 is 17 amino acids long. The germline gives CDR1 SGHDT, CDR2 YYEEEE. CDR3 coding DNA: TGTGCCAGCAGTGCGGACAGGGGGCCGCGAAACACCGGGGAGCTGTTTTTT. This translates into CASSADRGPRNTGELFF.

This chain connects TRBV7-9 to TRBJ2-7; tentative D call: TRBD1 (6 bases). V lost 4 bases and J lost 2, with 15 bases in between. Germline V gene lookup returns CDR1 SEHNR and CDR2 FQNEAQ (reference sequence). This CDR3 region has 15 residues. The DNA of the CDR3 is TGTGCCAGCAGCTCTTGGACAGCCCGTGCCTACGAGCAGTACTTC. It yields the protein CASSSWTARAYEQYF.

The V and J genes are TRBV6-5 and TRBJ1-1; 7 bases align to TRBD1. The CDR3 extends over 14 amino acids. CDR1 is MNHEY and CDR2 is SVGAGI in the germline V gene. V was pared by 6 bases and J by 1 base, with 5 bases of the junction left unmatched. CDR3 nucleotide sequence: TGTGCCAGCAGATCCGGACAGGCGAACACTGAAGCTTTCTTT. Translating it yields CASRSGQANTEAFF.

The chain links TRBV7-2 to TRBJ2-7; 8 nucleotides align to TRBD1. There are 15 residues in the CDR3. Germline CDR1 and CDR2: SGHTA and FQGNSA. V dropped 4 bases and J dropped 3; count of bases not matched to a gene: 8. This chain's CDR3 is CASSSFSGTGYEQYF. The CDR3 DNA follows: TGTGCCAGCAGCTCGTTCTCCGGGACAGGCTACGAGCAGTACTTC.

V is TRBV6-1 and J is TRBJ1-5, with D unresolved. Trimming took 6 bases from V and 1 from J, leaving 13 bases between them. CDR1 and CDR2 (germline): MNHNS, SASEGT. The length of the CDR3 is 15 residues. CDR3 amino acids: CASRVRPESNQPQHF. CDR3 DNA: TGTGCCAGCAGAGTGAGGCCGGAAAGCAATCAGCCCCAGCATTTT.

This clone was found a few times. V usage is TRBV5-6 and J usage is TRBJ2-1, with 9 bases lining up with TRBD2. V was clipped by 3 bases and J by 1 base; unmatched bases: 5. This CDR3 is 16 amino acids long. CDR1 is SGHDT, CDR2 YYEEEE, per germline. CDR3 in amino acids: CASSWTSAGSYNEQFF. The CDR3 region has the DNA TGTGCCAGCAGCTGGACTAGCGCGGGTTCCTACAATGAGCAGTTCTTC.

The CDR3 bases are TGCGCCAGCAGCCGAGCGGGCGGTACGCAGTATTTT. It specifies CASSRAGGTQYF. The V and J genes are TRBV5-1 and TRBJ2-3; D is possibly TRBD2 (6 bases). Germline CDR1 SGHRS, CDR2 YFSETQ. The length of the CDR3 is 12 residues. The V gene lost 4 bases and the J gene lost 8 bases, with 11 bases spanning the gap.

This chain links TRBV7-9 with TRBJ2-7; D may be TRBD1 (5 bases). Germline V gene sequence: CDR1 SEHNR, CDR2 FQNEAQ (reference sequence). CDR3 size: 14 residues. V shed 3 bases and J shed 4 bases, with 13 bases lying between them. The CDR3 DNA follows: TGTGCCAGCAGCTTCGGACATTCCTCTTACGAGCAGTACTTC. Translating it yields CASSFGHSSYEQYF.

The chain couples TRBV19 to TRBJ2-1; tentatively, D is TRBD2 (5 bases). CDR1 is LNHDA, CDR2 SQIVND, per germline (reference sequence). The ends were cut back, 3 bases at V and 0 bases at J, with 12 bases in the middle. This CDR3 has 16 amino acids. The CDR3, as DNA: TGTGCCAGTAGTATCGAGGGAGATAGCTCCTACAATGAGCAGTTCTTC. Its protein product is CASSIEGDSSYNEQFF.